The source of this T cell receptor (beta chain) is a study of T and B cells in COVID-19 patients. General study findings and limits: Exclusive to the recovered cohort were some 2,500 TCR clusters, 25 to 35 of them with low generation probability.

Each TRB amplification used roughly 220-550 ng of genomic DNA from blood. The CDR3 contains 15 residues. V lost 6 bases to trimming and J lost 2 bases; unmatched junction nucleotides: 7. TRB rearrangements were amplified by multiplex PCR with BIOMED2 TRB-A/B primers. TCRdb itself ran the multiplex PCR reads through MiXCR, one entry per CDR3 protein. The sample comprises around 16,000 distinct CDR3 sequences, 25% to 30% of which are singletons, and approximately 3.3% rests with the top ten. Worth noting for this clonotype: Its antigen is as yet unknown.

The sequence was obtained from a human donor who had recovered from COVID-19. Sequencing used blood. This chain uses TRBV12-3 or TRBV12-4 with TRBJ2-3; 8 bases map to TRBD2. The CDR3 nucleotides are TGTGCCAGCAGACCACTAGCGGATTTCACAGATACGCAGTATTTT. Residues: CASRPLADFTDTQYF.